The following is a TCR beta chain sequence with its context. Spiked synthetic TCR analogs estimated absolute template abundance per PCR. The method was immunoSEQ multiplex PCR; TCRdb's version includes in-frame clones alone and lacks a portion of them. The sample records approximately 91,000 clones, 70% to 90% being singletons. The CDR3 length is 14 residues. The germline gives CDR1 SGHDT, CDR2 YYEEEE. V was pared by 2 bases and J by 0 bases, with 6 bases between. This record belongs to a study of PD-L1 blockade in urothelial cancer. Across the study: The number of prior chemotherapy regimens per patient was 0 to 3.

Documented time point: peripheral blood 6 weeks after treatment start. The diagnosis in patients was locally advanced or metastatic urothelial carcinoma. V usage is TRBV5-6 and J usage is TRBJ2-1, with unresolved D. The clonotype comes from a man between 65 and 85 years old with urothelial cancer. The specimen comprised PBMCs, sampled around atezolizumab (anti-PD-L1) treatment. CDR3 coding DNA: TGTGCCAGCAGCTTCCGGAGCTCCTACAATGAGCAGTTCTTC. Residues: CASSFRSSYNEQFF.